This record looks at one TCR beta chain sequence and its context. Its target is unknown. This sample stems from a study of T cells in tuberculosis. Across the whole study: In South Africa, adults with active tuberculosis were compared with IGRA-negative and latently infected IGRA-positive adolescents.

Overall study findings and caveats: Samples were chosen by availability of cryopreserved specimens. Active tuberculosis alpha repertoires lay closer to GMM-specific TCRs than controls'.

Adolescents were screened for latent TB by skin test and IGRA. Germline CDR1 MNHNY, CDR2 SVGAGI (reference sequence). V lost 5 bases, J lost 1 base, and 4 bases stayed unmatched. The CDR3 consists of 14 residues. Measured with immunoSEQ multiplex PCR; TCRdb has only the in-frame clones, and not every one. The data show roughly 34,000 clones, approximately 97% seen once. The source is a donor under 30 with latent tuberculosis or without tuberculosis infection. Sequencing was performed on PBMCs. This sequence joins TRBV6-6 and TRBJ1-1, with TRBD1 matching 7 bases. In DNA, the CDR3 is TGTGCCAGCAGTCCGGGACAGAAGAACACTGAAGCTTTCTTT. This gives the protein CASSPGQKNTEAFF.